These 18 T cell receptor delta chains were sequenced from one sample in a study of gamma-delta T cells after stem cell transplantation. TCRdb fed the RT-PCR reads into CATT to redo clone calling. The table records about 2,000 delta-chain clones, around 5.8% of them present only once. Source material: gamma-delta T cells. These receptors all come from a human donor. It is not recorded whose cells these are; they may come from a transplant donor.

About this clone: The protein TCRdb lists belongs to a much larger clone and differs from this DNA's translation at residue 10, which points to a read error; the protein shown is made from the DNA. This chain links TRDV2 with TRDJ1; 10 nucleotides match TRDD3. V lost 3 bases, J lost 3 bases, and 9 bases stayed unmatched. The CDR3 runs to 16 residues. Germline V gene sequence: CDR1 GEAIGNYY, CDR2 EKD. The CDR3 DNA sequence: TGTGCCTGTGACGAACTTACTGGGGGATGCTCCGATAAACTCATCTTT. It encodes CACDELTGGCSDKLIF.

Regarding this clone: The translation of this DNA and the TCRdb protein of a much larger clone differ at residue 3, probably owing to a read error; the protein shown here is translated from the DNA. The CDR3 sequence: CARDTLAGDDKLIF. The CDR3 DNA reads as TGTGCCCGTGACACCTTAGCTGGGGACGATAAACTCATCTTT. This sequence joins TRDV2 and TRDJ1, with D perhaps TRDD3 (6 bases). Germline V gene lookup returns CDR1 GEAIGNYY and CDR2 EKD. This CDR3 has 14 amino acids.

As to this clone: This may stem from a read error, because a much larger clone lies one nucleotide away. The chain employs TRDV2 and TRDJ1; 9 bases match TRDD3. CDR3 length: 21 amino acids. Germline V gene sequence: CDR1 GEAIGNYY, CDR2 EKD. The V gene end was trimmed by 3 bases and the J gene end by 0 bases; junction bases not matched to a gene: 22. The CDR3 here is CACDSISSGGLGEINTDKLIF. CDR3 sequence (DNA): TGTGCCTGTGACTCAATTTCCTCCGGGGGACTGGGGGAAATAAACACCGATAAACTCATCTTT.

This clone was counted a few times. The protein recorded in TCRdb matches a much larger clone and deviates from this DNA's translation at residue 4, suggesting a read error; the protein here is obtained by translating the DNA. The chain uses TRDV2 and TRDJ1, with 12 bases fitting TRDD3. Germline CDR1 and CDR2: GEAIGNYY and EKD. The CDR3 has 18 residues. With 6 bases clipped from V and 4 bases from J, the junction kept 17 bases outside the gene matches. In DNA form, the CDR3 reads TGTGCCTGTAATCCGGTCGCCGACTGGGGGATACAGTTCGATAAACTCATCTTT. It encodes CACNPVADWGIQFDKLIF.

Note on this clone: The protein TCRdb lists belongs to a much larger clone and differs from this DNA's translation at residue 17, which points to a read error; the protein shown is made from the DNA. The CDR3 sequence: CACDKVAGGYAVGTTDRLIF. CDR3 sequence (DNA): TGTGCCTGTGACAAGGTTGCTGGGGGATACGCGGTGGGTACCACCGATAGACTCATCTTT. The chain uses TRDV2 and TRDJ1; TRDD3 matches at 12 bases. Germline CDR1 reads GEAIGNYY; CDR2 reads EKD. CDR3 length: 20 amino acids.

This clone came up a few times. V gene TRDV2 combines with J gene TRDJ1; TRDD3 is a possible D gene (5 bases). The CDR3 covers 18 residues. With 4 bases removed from V and 4 bases from J, the gap between germline ends came to 27 bases. The germline V gene has CDR1 GEAIGNYY and CDR2 EKD. This CDR3 reads CACEPVAAWVIQFDKLIF. DNA of the CDR3: TGTGCCTGTGAACCGGTCGCCGCCTGGGTGATACAGTTCGATAAACTCATCTTT.

Worth noting for this clone: The protein TCRdb lists belongs to a much larger clone and differs from this DNA's translation at residue 4, which points to a read error; the protein shown is made from the DNA. The sample holds other DNA sequences that translate to the same CDR3. The J gene is TRDJ1, the V gene TRDV2; D could derive from TRDD1 or TRDD3 (6 bases each). The CDR3 is made up of 18 amino acids. Deletions cut 5 bases from V and 0 bases from J, with 24 bases between. The germline gives CDR1 GEAIGNYY, CDR2 EKD. This CDR3 is CACGSLLGGNKYTDKLIF. The CDR3 DNA reads as TGTGCCTGTGGCTCCTTATTGGGGGGAAATAAGTACACCGATAAACTCATCTTT.

This clone is medium-sized by share. The J gene is TRDJ1, the V gene TRDV2; 9 nucleotides agree with TRDD3. This CDR3 is 21 amino acids long. J gave up 1 base and V 0 bases, and 20 bases lay outside the gene matches. The germline CDR1 and CDR2 sequences are GEAIGNYY and EKD. The CDR3 is CACDTVVLGESLGDATDKLIF. The CDR3 DNA is TGTGCCTGTGACACCGTAGTACTGGGGGAATCACTAGGAGACGCCACCGATAAACTCATCTTT.

This chain uses TRDV2 with TRDJ1, with 9 bases that match TRDD3. The trim removed 1 base at V and 0 bases at J, leaving 11 bases unmatched. CDR3 length: 18 residues. Germline CDR1 reads GEAIGNYY; CDR2 reads EKD. CDR3 protein: CACDTLLGDLAYTDKLIF. As DNA, the CDR3 is TGTGCCTGTGACACTCTACTGGGGGACCTCGCGTACACCGATAAACTCATCTTT.

In the case of this clone: This likely stems from a read error, as it lies one base from a far larger clone. The rearrangement links TRDV2 to TRDJ3, with 12 bases identical to TRDD3. Germline CDR1 reads GEAIGNYY; CDR2 reads EKD. The junction had 12 bases not matched to a gene; V was cut back by 3 bases and J by 1 base. This CDR3 is built from 21 residues. CDR3 DNA: TGTGCCTGTGACGCCGTACTGGGGGATACCCCCGGGTCCTGGGACACCCGACAGATGTTTTTC. It yields the protein CACDAVLGDTPGSWDTRQMFF.

This clone was seen more than once but under ten times. The protein given by TCRdb reflects a much larger clone and differs at residue 15 from this DNA's translation, likely from a read error; the protein shown is the DNA's translation. The rearrangement joins TRDV2 to TRDJ1, with D unclear. The CDR3 length is 16 residues. Germline CDR1 reads GEAIGNYY; CDR2 reads EKD. The CDR3 DNA is TGTGCCTGTGACCCCGTTAGCGGAATGTACACCGATAAACTCACCTTT. It codes for CACDPVSGMYTDKLTF.

As concerns this clone: The TCRdb protein, from a much larger clone, departs from this DNA's translation at residue 3, likely by read error; the protein shown derives from the DNA. The chain links TRDV2 to TRDJ1; D not resolved. From germline, CDR1 is GEAIGNYY and CDR2 EKD. The CDR3 sequence is 14 residues long. The CDR3 spells CARDMVVRTDKLIF. The CDR3, as DNA: TGTGCCCGTGACATGGTCGTCCGTACCGATAAACTCATCTTT.

This clone is medium-sized. V gene TRDV2 combines with J gene TRDJ1, with 12 bases lining up with TRDD3. The CDR3 runs 21 residues. Germline values: CDR1 GEAIGNYY, CDR2 EKD. With 1 base clipped from V and 1 base from J, the junction kept 18 bases outside the gene matches. The CDR3 DNA follows: TGTGCCTGTGACACGGTCCTGGGGGATACGCTTGCGGGGGGAGGCACCGATAAACTCATCTTT. This codes for CACDTVLGDTLAGGGTDKLIF.

Points on this clone: Being one base from a much bigger clone, this may be a read error. Additional DNA sequences in this sample encode the identical CDR3. V gene TRDV2 combines with J gene TRDJ1; TRDD3 aligns across 8 bases. CDR1 and CDR2 from the germline V gene are GEAIGNYY and EKD. The CDR3 covers 21 residues. The ends lost 0 bases at V and 7 bases at J; junction bases unmatched: 27. CDR3 in DNA: TGTGCCTGTGACACCGTTGCCGCTTTCTCCCGTACTGGGGGTCCGGCTAGTAAACTCATCTTT. It is translated as CACDTVAAFSRTGGPASKLIF.

This clone has just a few counts. A read error is likely here: a far larger clone is one base away. Other DNA sequences in this sample translate to the same CDR3. CDR3 coding DNA: TGTGCCTGTGACACTGTCGGTGGGGGCCTAGCTTTGACAGCACAACTCTTCTTT. It translates to CACDTVGGGLALTAQLFF. This chain connects TRDV2 to TRDJ2, with D possibly matching TRDD3 (6 bases). The CDR3 length is 18 residues. Trimming took 1 base from V and 0 from J, leaving 17 bases between them. Per germline, CDR1 GEAIGNYY and CDR2 EKD.

This clone has just a few counts. A far more abundant clone sits one base away, making this likely a read error. This sample includes further DNA sequences coding for the same CDR3. This chain connects TRDV2 to TRDJ1; 11 bases map to TRDD3. CDR3 size: 18 residues. CDR1 GEAIGNYY and CDR2 EKD come from the germline V gene. The DNA for the CDR3 is TGTGCCTGTGACACCGTTTCCTGGGCTGGGGGATACTCCGATAAGCTCATCTTT. Translation gives CACDTVSWAGGYSDKLIF.

There are a few counts of this clone. TCRdb's listed protein matches a much larger clone and diverges from this DNA's translation at residue 9, likely through a read error; the protein shown comes from the DNA. The rearrangement uses TRDV2 and TRDJ1; D is perhaps TRDD3 (5 bases). The CDR3 is 16 amino acids. V was cut by 4 bases and J by 3 bases, with 20 bases left in between. Germline CDR1 GEAIGNYY, CDR2 EKD. The CDR3 spells CACDGVLTSTPDKLIF. CDR3 in DNA: TGTGCCTGTGATGGGGTACTGACGAGTACACCCGATAAACTCATCTTT.

About this clone itself: TCRdb's protein and the DNA translation differ at residue 8; the protein here comes from the DNA. The J gene is TRDJ1, the V gene TRDV2, with D perhaps matching TRDD3 (6 bases). CDR1 and CDR2 (germline): GEAIGNYY, EKD. The CDR3 loop spans 20 amino acids. With 3 bases removed from V and 0 bases from J, the gap between germline ends came to 28 bases. CDR3: CACDPILPGDRGPNTDKLIF. The CDR3 DNA reads TGTGCCTGTGACCCCATTTTACCGGGGGACAGGGGCCCTAACACCGATAAACTCATCTTT.